A single sample is the source of the 11 T cell receptor beta chains below, sequenced in a study of blood T cell repertoires in COVID-19. The repertoire was sequenced with immunoSEQ multiplex PCR; TCRdb's copy has only in-frame clones and lacks some. This sample has some 250,000 clones, with roughly nine tenths found just once. Sequencing input: peripheral blood. Receptors were obtained from a man aged 60-69 years with acute or convalescent COVID-19.

This clone showed up just a few times. The chain is built from TRBV9 and TRBJ2-1, with 12 nucleotides matching TRBD2. With V trimmed by 7 bases and J by 4 bases, 15 bases remained unmatched. Germline V gene lookup returns CDR1 SGDLS and CDR2 YYNGEE. The CDR3 length is 18 residues. In DNA, the CDR3 is TGTGCCAGCGGTTCGGGACTAGCGGGCCGGCGCCTTTACAATGAGCAGTTCTTC. Translated, it gives CASGSGLAGRRLYNEQFF.

This clone has a handful of counts. This sequence joins TRBV7-2 and TRBJ2-7, with D maybe TRBD2 (5 bases). With 5 bases removed from V and 0 bases from J, the gap between germline ends came to 14 bases. In germline, CDR1 is SGHTA, CDR2 FQGNSA. The CDR3 is made up of 15 amino acids. The CDR3: CASSQRGWSSYEQYF. The DNA for the CDR3 is TGTGCCAGCAGCCAGCGCGGGTGGAGCTCCTACGAGCAGTACTTC.

J is TRBJ2-3 and V is TRBV3-1 (or the pseudogene TRBV3-2); D possibly corresponds to TRBD2 (5 bases). The V and J ends lost 5 bases and 2 bases respectively, with 11 bases between them. Germline CDR1 reads LGHDT; CDR2 reads YNNKEL (reference sequence). CDR3 length: 14 residues. The DNA of the CDR3 is TGTGCCAGCAGCGAGGGCCTTTCCACAGATACGCAGTATTTT. Amino acids: CASSEGLSTDTQYF.

This clone has a handful of counts. This chain uses TRBV6-5 with TRBJ2-2; D remains unclear. The V gene lost 5 bases and the J gene lost 1 base, with 8 bases spanning the gap. The germline CDR1 and CDR2 sequences are MNHEY and SVGAGI. The CDR3 length is 14 residues. In DNA, the CDR3 is TGTGCCAGCAGTCCAACAAGGAACACCGGGGAGCTGTTTTTT. Translating gives CASSPTRNTGELFF.

V is TRBV28 and J is TRBJ1-6; D call uncertain. The CDR3 extends over 18 amino acids. Germline V lookup: CDR1 MDHEN, CDR2 SYDVKM. V was shortened by 3 bases and J by 2 bases, with 17 bases between the two germline ends. The CDR3: CASSFSGSRVPYNSPLHF. The CDR3 nucleotides read TGTGCCAGCAGTTTTTCAGGATCGCGAGTTCCCTATAATTCACCCCTCCACTTT. The entire variable domain, with the rest obtained from reference TRBV28 and TRBJ1-6, is as follows: DVKVTQSSRYLVKRTGEKVFLECVQDMDHENMFWYRQDPGLGLRLIYFSYDVKMKEKGDIPEGYSVSREKKERFSLILESASTNQTSMYLCASSFSGSRVPYNSPLHFGNGTRLTVT.

This chain joins TRBV29-1 and TRBJ1-3; D not resolved. Germline lookup yields CDR1 SQVTM and CDR2 ANQGSEA. Between the trimmed V and J ends, which lost 7 bases and 1 base, there was a span of 5 bases. This CDR3 comprises 11 residues. The DNA of the CDR3 is TGCAGCGCCAGATCTGGAAACACCATATATTTT. Amino acid sequence: CSARSGNTIYF.

The rearrangement uses TRBV18 and TRBJ2-7; D is ambiguous. The CDR3 is 14 amino acids. Germline V gene data show CDR1 as KGHSH and CDR2 as LQKENI. Deletions cut 2 bases from V and 2 bases from J, with 10 bases between. The CDR3 bases are TGTGCCAGCTCACCAGCAGGTGACACCTACGAGCAGTACTTC. It specifies CASSPAGDTYEQYF.

The rearrangement uses TRBV28 and TRBJ2-7; 7 nucleotides line up with TRBD2. Germline CDR1 is MDHEN and CDR2 is SYDVKM. The CDR3 totals 12 residues. The junction had 3 bases not matched to a gene; V was cut back by 6 bases and J by 4 bases. Here the CDR3 reads CASRGGSYEQYF. For the CDR3, the DNA is TGTGCCAGCAGGGGGGGGAGTTACGAGCAGTACTTC.

This sequence joins TRBV24-1 and TRBJ2-3; the D gene is possibly TRBD2 (6 bases). The CDR3 spans 16 residues. Germline loops: CDR1 KGHDR, CDR2 SFDVKD. Deletions cut 6 bases from V and 0 bases from J, with 15 bases between. The CDR3 DNA reads TGTGCCACCAGTTTTGGGAGGCGGTCAAGCACAGATACGCAGTATTTT. Amino acid sequence: CATSFGRRSSTDTQYF.

Turning to this clone: Other DNA sequences in this specimen translate into the identical CDR3. V usage is TRBV6-5 and J usage is TRBJ2-2; 8 bases are a match to TRBD1. Trimming took 6 bases from V and 7 from J; bases not matched to a gene: 10. The CDR3 is made up of 15 amino acids. CDR1 and CDR2 from the germline V gene are MNHEY and SVGAGI. The CDR3 reads CASSYGTGDIGELFF. The CDR3, as DNA: TGTGCCAGCAGCTATGGGACAGGAGACATCGGGGAGCTGTTTTTT.

The J gene is TRBJ1-6, the V gene TRBV27; perhaps TRBD1 as D (5 bases). Germline CDR1 and CDR2: MNHEY and SMNVEV (reference sequence). V lost 4 bases to trimming and J lost 10 bases, with 11 bases between them. CDR3 length equals 13 residues. The CDR3 nucleotides are TGTGCCAGCAGTTGGACATCAGAGTCACCCCTCCACTTT. As protein: CASSWTSESPLHF.